Shown below are 28 T cell receptor beta chains from a single sample sequenced in a study of regulatory T cells in long-lasting Graves disease. Through Arm-PCR of CDR3 regions and iRepertoire HTBI primers, TCR beta libraries were built. TCRdb called the multiplex PCR reads again in MiXCR, with one record for every CDR3 protein. This sample carries approximately 490,000 distinct CDR3 sequences, 16% of them seen once, and the ten largest clones take approximately 12%. Time point meaning: newly diagnosed GD, antithyroid drugs for less than 3 months. The TCR library was made from RNA extracted from PBMCs. These data were also filed under a second study, of T cells in Graves' hyperthyroidism and ophthalmopathy.

The material was peripheral blood mononuclear cells (PBMCs), obtained at new diagnosis, from a patient treated with antithyroid drugs. The receptor set was obtained from a man in his forties with Graves disease.

The table lists this clonotype with a few counts. This chain uses TRBV10-3 with TRBJ2-2; 9 bases agree with TRBD2. V lost 10 bases to trimming and J lost 5 bases; unmatched junction nucleotides: 8. The CDR3 is 14 amino acids. Germline CDR1 and CDR2: ENHRY and SYGVKD. CDR3 DNA sequence: TGTGCCACCCGGCGGGAGGGAGGGACCGGGGAGCTGTTTTTT. This sequence encodes CATRREGGTGELFF.

For this clonotype: A read error likely explains this, since a far larger clone differs by one base. The chain couples TRBV7-9 to TRBJ2-2; D remains ambiguous. The germline V gene has CDR1 SEHNR and CDR2 FQNEAQ (reference sequence). CDR3 length equals 14 residues. V lost 4 bases to trimming and J lost 3 bases, with 9 bases between them. The CDR3 bases are TGTGCCAGCAGCTCCCGTGGGGACACCGGGGAGCTGTTTTTT. It is translated as CASSSRGDTGELFF.

This clonotype showed up many times. This sequence joins TRBV3-1 and TRBJ2-5; TRBD2 matches 7 bases. CDR1 is LGHDT, CDR2 YNNKEL, per germline (reference sequence). The CDR3 is 15 amino acids. Germline trimming cut 3 bases from V and 3 bases from J; bases unmatched to any gene: 7. In DNA form, the CDR3 reads TGTGCCAGCAGCCAGACCGCAGCGGGAAAAGAGACCCAGTACTTC. Translation gives CASSQTAAGKETQYF.

The sample holds a few counts of this clonotype. The V and J genes are TRBV19 and TRBJ2-3; 8 nucleotides agree with TRBD1. This CDR3 is 14 amino acids long. Per germline, CDR1 LNHDA and CDR2 SQIVND (reference sequence). J lost 0 bases, V lost 5 bases, and 1 base had no gene match. The CDR3 DNA sequence: TGTGCCAGTAGTCGGACAGGGAGCACAGATACGCAGTATTTT. This sequence encodes CASSRTGSTDTQYF.

The sample holds a few counts of this clonotype. The genes are TRBV27 and TRBJ2-1; 7 bases align to TRBD1. The germline V gene encodes CDR1 MNHEY and CDR2 SMNVEV (reference sequence). V was pared by 0 bases and J by 1 base, with 3 bases of the junction left unmatched. The CDR3 runs 16 residues. CDR3 sequence: CASSLSTGESYNEQFF. The DNA of the CDR3 is TGTGCCAGCAGTTTATCAACAGGGGAGTCCTACAATGAGCAGTTCTTC.

About this clonotype itself: A read error may be the cause here, since a much bigger clone is one base away. V and J are TRBV28 and TRBJ2-7; 10 bases are shared with TRBD1. CDR3 length: 14 residues. Germline V gene data show CDR1 as MDHEN and CDR2 as SYDVKM. For the CDR3, the DNA is TGTGCCAGCAGCGGGGACAGGGGTGTCTACAAGCAGTACTTC. Amino acid sequence: CASSGDRGVYKQYF. The full variable domain, in which reference TRBV28 and TRBJ2-7 provide the parts outside the CDR3, is DVKVTQSSRYLVKRTGEKVFLECVQDMDHENMFWYRQDPGLGLRLIYFSYDVKMKEKGDIPEGYSVSREKKERFSLILESASTNQTSMYLCASSGDRGVYKQYFGPGTRLTVT.

As concerns this clonotype: Since a much larger clone is just one base distant, this may be a read error. This chain uses TRBV2 with TRBJ2-4; TRBD1 is a possible D gene (6 bases). V was shortened by 3 bases and J by 6 bases, with 15 bases between the two germline ends. This CDR3 has 15 amino acids. Germline values: CDR1 SNHLY, CDR2 FYNNEI. CDR3 DNA: TGTGCCAGCAGTGACGACAGGACCGGCAGAAACATTCAGTACTTC. Translated: CASSDDRTGRNIQYF.

This clonotype has just a few counts. This may come from a read error, since a much larger clone is one base off. This chain uses TRBV30 with TRBJ1-1, with TRBD1 matching over 8 bases. The CDR3 consists of 14 residues. The germline gives CDR1 GTSNPN, CDR2 SVGIG (reference sequence). The CDR3 loop reads CAWSVQGVNTEASF. The CDR3 nucleotides read TGTGCCTGGAGTGTACAGGGGGTGAACACTGAAGCTTCCTTT.

This clonotype was recorded many times. The J gene is TRBJ2-7, the V gene TRBV2, with TRBD1 identical over 7 bases. Germline V gene sequence: CDR1 SNHLY, CDR2 FYNNEI. This CDR3 is 14 amino acids long. V trimming: 6 bases; J trimming: 2 bases; junction bases outside the gene matches: 7. The CDR3 sequence is CASSSGTATYEQYF. CDR3 coding DNA: TGTGCCAGCAGCTCCGGGACAGCCACCTACGAGCAGTACTTC.

This clonotype has at least ten counts. The V gene is TRBV6-2 or TRBV6-3, the J gene TRBJ2-1, with 10 bases that match TRBD1. The CDR3 has 15 amino acids. With V trimmed by 5 bases and J by 6 bases, 7 bases remained unmatched. Looked up from germline, CDR1 is MNHEY and CDR2 is SVGEGT. CDR3 region: CASSGRGQGINEQFF. Here the CDR3 DNA reads TGTGCCAGCAGTGGGCGGGGACAGGGGATCAATGAGCAGTTCTTC.

There are many counts of this clonotype. V gene TRBV3-1 combines with J gene TRBJ1-1, with D maybe TRBD1 (6 bases). The germline V gene has CDR1 LGHDT and CDR2 YNNKEL (reference sequence). Trimming took off 4 bases at V and 4 bases at J, with 13 bases between the two ends. The CDR3 covers 14 residues. In nucleotides, the CDR3 is TGTGCCAGCAGCCCCCCCGAAGGGGGCACTGAAGCTTTCTTT. Encoded protein: CASSPPEGGTEAFF.

The chain combines TRBV28 with TRBJ2-7, with D possibly being TRBD1 (5 bases). Germline CDR1 and CDR2: MDHEN and SYDVKM. The V end lost 5 bases, the J end lost 9 bases, and 20 bases lay between the germline ends. The CDR3 contains 14 residues. DNA of the CDR3: TGTGCCAGCAGTGTTTCCGACAGACCTACGAGGCAGTACTTC. It specifies CASSVSDRPTRQYF.

This clonotype occurred many times. V is TRBV28 and J is TRBJ1-1; the D is unclear. The V gene's germline CDR1 is MDHEN and CDR2 SYDVKM. V was pared by 4 bases and J by 2 bases, with 8 bases between. The CDR3 is made up of 13 amino acids. CDR3 sequence reads: CASSSLSNTEAFF. CDR3 nucleotides: TGTGCCAGCAGTTCACTGTCTAACACTGAAGCTTTCTTT.

This clonotype was seen many times. V usage is TRBV2 and J usage is TRBJ2-3; weak D call: TRBD2 (5 bases). Germline values: CDR1 SNHLY, CDR2 FYNNEI. This CDR3 spans 13 amino acids. V gave up 6 bases and J gave up 2 bases, with 9 bases separating them. The CDR3: CASRNGLTDTQYF. DNA of the CDR3: TGTGCCAGCAGGAACGGACTCACAGATACGCAGTATTTT.

This clonotype showed up just a few times. The V gene is TRBV20-1, the J gene TRBJ2-7; D may be TRBD1 (5 bases). CDR3 length: 15 amino acids. The germline gives CDR1 DFQATT, CDR2 SNEGSKA (reference sequence). V gave up 1 base and J gave up 2 bases, with 15 bases separating them. The CDR3: CSARVGRTSTYEQYF. For the CDR3, the DNA is TGCAGTGCTAGAGTGGGGCGGACATCCACCTACGAGCAGTACTTC.

This clonotype was observed many times. The V gene is TRBV3-1, the J gene TRBJ2-1, with 10 bases matching TRBD2. With V trimmed by 4 bases and J by 4 bases, 10 bases remained unmatched. The V gene's germline CDR1 is LGHDT and CDR2 YNNKEL (reference sequence). The CDR3 sequence is 17 residues long. CDR3 protein: CASSRPGGAGGYNEQFF. The DNA of the CDR3 is TGTGCCAGCAGCCGCCCCGGTGGAGCGGGAGGGTACAATGAGCAGTTCTTC.

Only a few counts were recorded for this clonotype. The junction departs from germline at one end; a sequencing error may be responsible. CDR3: CASSYPRGEDVTQYF. CDR3 DNA sequence: TGTGCCAGCAGCTACCCTCGGGGGGAAGATGTGACCCAGTACTTC. The chain joins TRBV5-1 to TRBJ2-3; TRBD2 agrees at 7 bases. The assigned J gene may be wrong: the sequence end matches TRBJ2-5 better. Germline loops: CDR1 SGHRS, CDR2 YFSETQ. The CDR3 is made up of 15 amino acids.

This clonotype was counted ten times or more. For the CDR3, the DNA is TGTGCCTGGAGTGTCGGCCGGGGGTTCGGCGAGCAGTACTTC. It translates to CAWSVGRGFGEQYF. The chain combines TRBV30 with TRBJ2-7; TRBD2 might be the D (6 bases). Trimming stripped 0 bases from V and 6 bases from J, with 15 bases between. The CDR3 runs 14 residues. Germline V gene data show CDR1 as GTSNPN and CDR2 as SVGIG (reference sequence).

The chain is built from TRBV9 and TRBJ1-1; 12 nucleotides line up with TRBD1. The CDR3 is 15 amino acids. With V trimmed by 3 bases and J by 11 bases, 11 bases remained unmatched. CDR1 and CDR2 (germline): SGDLS, YYNGEE. CDR3 sequence: CASSGGTGGDVLAFF. The CDR3 region has the DNA TGTGCCAGCAGCGGAGGGACAGGGGGCGATGTTTTGGCTTTCTTT.

This chain uses TRBV28 with TRBJ2-3; TRBD2 agrees at 12 bases. V lost 6 bases to trimming and J lost 2 bases; unmatched junction nucleotides: 9. The V gene's germline CDR1 is MDHEN and CDR2 SYDVKM. The CDR3 runs 17 residues. CDR3: CASRAAGLAGPTDTQYF. The CDR3, as DNA: TGTGCCAGCAGGGCAGCTGGACTAGCGGGGCCCACAGATACGCAGTATTTT. The variable domain in full, with the rest retrieved from reference TRBV28 and TRBJ2-3, is DVKVTQSSRYLVKRTGEKVFLECVQDMDHENMFWYRQDPGLGLRLIYFSYDVKMKEKGDIPEGYSVSREKKERFSLILESASTNQTSMYLCASRAAGLAGPTDTQYFGPGTRLTVL.

There are a few counts of this clonotype. The gene calls are TRBV5-1 and TRBJ1-1; D possibly corresponds to TRBD1 (5 bases). This CDR3 is 15 amino acids long. V shed 2 bases and J shed 3 bases, with 14 bases lying between them. CDR1 is SGHRS and CDR2 is YFSETQ in the germline V gene. The CDR3 DNA is TGCGCCAGCAGCTTTTACATGGGGGAGGACACTGAAGCTTTCTTT. Its protein is CASSFYMGEDTEAFF.

This clonotype came up a few times. The chain combines TRBV7-9 with TRBJ2-5, with 10 bases identical to TRBD2. Germline lookup yields CDR1 SEHNR and CDR2 FQNEAQ (reference sequence). V shed 3 bases and J 5 bases; nucleotides not matched to a gene: 15. CDR3 length equals 18 residues. CDR3 residues: CASSFPNKAGGPLETQYF. The CDR3 nucleotides read TGTGCCAGCAGCTTCCCAAACAAAGCGGGAGGGCCTCTTGAGACCCAGTACTTC.

This clonotype has more than one count but fewer than ten. V gene TRBV20-1 combines with J gene TRBJ2-7; a possible D gene is TRBD2 (6 bases). The CDR3 spans 12 residues. Germline V CDR1 and CDR2: DFQATT, SNEGSKA (reference sequence). V lost 1 base to trimming and J lost 5 bases, with 9 bases between them. This chain's CDR3 is CSARVRRDEQYF. Written as DNA, the CDR3 is TGCAGTGCTAGAGTCAGGAGGGACGAGCAGTACTTC.

The chain couples TRBV28 to TRBJ2-7, with 13 bases fitting TRBD2. Germline loops: CDR1 MDHEN, CDR2 SYDVKM. V lost 2 bases to trimming and J lost 7 bases; unmatched junction nucleotides: 8. This CDR3 contains 16 residues. CDR3 in DNA: TGTGCCAGCAGTTTACCGGGGGGACTAGCGGGAAGGGAGCAGTACTTC. This gives the protein CASSLPGGLAGREQYF.

In its sample, this clonotype was seen a few times. The CDR3 spells CAISTRALAGGSLGANVLTF. CDR3 nucleotide sequence: TGTGCCATCAGTACCCGGGCCCTAGCGGGAGGATCGTTGGGGGCCAACGTCCTGACTTTC. This rearrangement joins TRBV10-3 to TRBJ2-6; 11 bases line up with TRBD2. Germline CDR1 ENHRY, CDR2 SYGVKD. The CDR3 covers 20 residues. V was clipped by 5 bases and J by 4 bases; unmatched bases: 16.

This clonotype appeared many times. The chain couples TRBV28 to TRBJ2-1; D uncertain. This CDR3 is built from 10 residues. The ends were cut back, 8 bases at V and 10 bases at J, with 9 bases in the middle. Germline CDR1 MDHEN, CDR2 SYDVKM. The CDR3 sequence: CASEFGEQFF. The CDR3 coding sequence is TGTGCCAGCGAGTTTGGGGAGCAGTTCTTC.

The chain links TRBV20-1 to TRBJ2-7; TRBD2 aligns across 14 bases. The CDR3 has 14 amino acids. Trimming removed 6 bases from V and 5 bases from J; junction bases left unmatched: 6. CDR1 DFQATT and CDR2 SNEGSKA come from the germline V gene (reference sequence). The CDR3 loop reads CSARGLAGENEQYF. CDR3 nucleotides: TGCAGTGCCAGGGGACTAGCGGGAGAGAACGAGCAGTACTTC.

This clonotype turned up a few times. This chain links TRBV7-9 with TRBJ1-6; no definite D call. Trimming left V 1 base short and J 9 bases short, with 16 bases between. This CDR3 is 16 amino acids long. The germline CDR1 and CDR2 sequences are SEHNR and FQNEAQ (reference sequence). The CDR3 loop reads CASSLDIAGSSSPLHF. CDR3 DNA: TGTGCCAGCAGCTTAGATATCGCAGGATCTTCTTCACCCCTCCACTTT.